Below, 11 T cell receptor beta chains from the same sample are listed, as sequenced in a study of early stage breast cancer tumors. TCRdb's copy holds only in-frame clones and misses some; the assay was immunoSEQ multiplex PCR. The sample yields some 30,000 clones, roughly 86% seen once. The sequencing sample was made of blood. All receptors derive from a person in their fifties with breast cancer.

This chain uses TRBV29-1 with TRBJ2-1; D remains unclear. The germline CDR1 and CDR2 sequences are SQVTM and ANQGSEA. V shed 6 bases and J shed 2 bases, with 11 bases lying between them. The CDR3 extends over 13 amino acids. The CDR3: CSVGLGPYNEQFF. DNA of the CDR3: TGCAGCGTCGGCCTCGGACCCTACAATGAGCAGTTCTTC.

The rearrangement links TRBV6-4 to TRBJ2-1, with TRBD2 matching 7 bases. There are 13 residues in the CDR3. CDR1 and CDR2 (germline): MRHNA, SNTAGT. V was clipped by 8 bases and J by 5 bases; unmatched bases: 6. The CDR3 is CASGTGTNNEQFF. CDR3 bases: TGTGCCAGCGGGACCGGGACTAACAATGAGCAGTTCTTC.

The chain recombines TRBV2 with TRBJ2-7; 13 bases line up with TRBD2. The V gene end was trimmed by 6 bases and the J gene end by 5 bases; junction bases not matched to a gene: 10. Germline V gives CDR1 SNHLY, CDR2 FYNNEI. The CDR3 has 16 amino acids. The CDR3 coding sequence is TGTGCCAGCAGCGCGCCCGGACTAGCGGGAGCTAACGAGCAGTACTTC. Protein: CASSAPGLAGANEQYF.

V and J are TRBV5-1 and TRBJ2-3; TRBD2 agrees at 13 bases. V gave up 4 bases and J gave up 4 bases; unmatched junction bases: 15. The germline CDR1 and CDR2 sequences are SGHRS and YFSETQ. CDR3 size: 19 residues. DNA of the CDR3: TGCGCCAGCAGCCGCCGACTAGCGGGAGGACTTTTAATTCCAGATACGCAGTATTTT. Its protein product is CASSRRLAGGLLIPDTQYF.

This sequence joins TRBV4-1 and TRBJ2-7, with TRBD1 matching 7 bases. Germline V CDR1 and CDR2: MGHRA, YSYEKL. The CDR3 contains 13 residues. J gave up 4 bases and V 5 bases, and 5 bases lay outside the gene matches. The CDR3 reads CASSEGAAYEQYF. CDR3 coding DNA: TGCGCCAGCAGCGAGGGGGCTGCTTACGAGCAGTACTTC.

The chain uses TRBV18 and TRBJ2-7, with 7 bases that match TRBD2. From germline, CDR1 is KGHSH and CDR2 LQKENI. V shed 3 bases, J shed 2 bases, and the junction held 10 bases outside the gene matches. The CDR3 length is 16 residues. The CDR3 region has the DNA TGTGCCAGCTCACCGGGCGGGGCGGGAGTTACCTACGAGCAGTACTTC. Protein product: CASSPGGAGVTYEQYF.

About this clone: No conserved phenylalanine or tryptophan ends this CDR3, so it is likely a read error. V is TRBV6-1 and J is TRBJ1-4; TRBD1 matches at 8 bases. V dropped 3 bases and J dropped 7; count of bases not matched to a gene: 16. This CDR3 spans 18 amino acids. Germline loops: CDR1 MNHNS, CDR2 SASEGT. CDR3 DNA sequence: TGTGCCAGCAGTGATTTCCGACAGGGGAATTTTTGGGTTGAAAAACTGTTTTGT. Its translation: CASSDFRQGNFWVEKLFC.

This clone was seen once. The chain employs TRBV11-2 and TRBJ2-7; D may match TRBD1 or TRBD2 (5 bases each). V dropped 3 bases and J dropped 6 bases, with 6 bases sitting between them. This CDR3 has 11 amino acids. CDR1 is SGHAT and CDR2 is FQNNGV in the germline V gene. The CDR3 spells CASSLGVEQYF. The CDR3 nucleotides are TGTGCCAGCAGCTTGGGGGTCGAGCAGTACTTC.

The chain joins TRBV5-4 to TRBJ1-2, with 9 bases matching TRBD1. The CDR3 length is 17 residues. The junction had 15 bases not matched to a gene; V was cut back by 5 bases and J by 4 bases. In germline, CDR1 is SGHNT, CDR2 YYREEE (reference sequence). DNA for the CDR3: TGTGCCAGCAGACGTTCGCTACAGGGGGCGCGGAGCTATGGCTACACCTTC. This sequence encodes CASRRSLQGARSYGYTF.

J is TRBJ2-1 and V is TRBV30; the match to TRBD2 covers 7 bases. Trimming at V came to 4 bases and at J to 9 bases, leaving 12 bases not matched to a gene. Germline-derived CDR1 and CDR2 are GTSNPN and SVGIG (reference sequence). The CDR3 loop spans 14 amino acids. CDR3 nucleotide sequence: TGTGCCTGGACCTTGGGGGGGAGGGCCGGTGAGCAGTTCTTC. Translation gives CAWTLGGRAGEQFF.

The chain recombines TRBV15 with TRBJ2-3, with TRBD2 matching 13 bases. This CDR3 is built from 16 residues. Germline V gene data show CDR1 as LNHNV and CDR2 as YYDKDF (reference sequence). V gave up 6 bases and J gave up 2 bases; unmatched junction bases: 5. This CDR3 reads CATSRGLAGFTDTQYF. The CDR3 DNA sequence: TGTGCCACCAGTCGGGGACTAGCGGGGTTCACAGATACGCAGTATTTT.